This TCR beta chain was found in a study of PD-1 blockade in mismatch repair-deficient tumors. For the study at large: Patients had about 13 mismatch repair-deficient cancer types and were previously treated and progressing.

Repertoires were generated with immunoSEQ multiplex PCR, while TCRdb's copy carries only in-frame clones and drops some. The sample lists some 19,000 clones, approximately 80% occurring once. All patients were mismatch repair deficient, assessed by either PCR or immunohistochemistry. A few pembrolizumab responders had their TCRs sequenced. The input for sequencing was PBMCs, taken 52 weeks after starting pembrolizumab. The receptor comes from an adult with mismatch repair-deficient cancer.

CDR3 residues: CASSTRGGYTF. The CDR3 DNA follows: TGTGCCAGTAGTACCAGGGGGGGCTACACCTTC. The chain is built from TRBV19 and TRBJ1-2, with 7 nucleotides matching TRBD1. Losses at the gene ends were 4 bases for V and 8 bases for J; bases not matched to a gene: 1. From germline, CDR1 is LNHDA and CDR2 SQIVND (reference sequence). The CDR3 extends over 11 amino acids.